This T cell receptor (beta chain) was sequenced in a study of blood T cell repertoires in COVID-19. Clones were sequenced by immunoSEQ multiplex PCR, and TCRdb holds only the in-frame ones, with some missing. Seen here are 60,000 to 85,000 clones, roughly 85% observed once, and the top ten hold 3.4%. This receptor was taken from a woman between 50 and 59 years old with COVID-19, enrolled during active disease. The specimen was peripheral blood.

The CDR3 DNA sequence: TGCGCCAGCAGCCAAGAGAGTAGCGGGAGGTCCGTAACCTACGAGCAGTACTTC. It is translated as CASSQESSGRSVTYEQYF. V gene TRBV4-1 combines with J gene TRBJ2-7; 10 bases map to TRBD2. Germline lookup yields CDR1 MGHRA and CDR2 YSYEKL. J gave up 2 bases and V 0 bases, and 10 bases lay outside the gene matches. CDR3 length: 18 amino acids.